The rows below give T cell receptor beta chains drawn from one sample of a study of blood T cell repertoires in COVID-19. Generated by immunoSEQ multiplex PCR, the TCRdb table keeps only in-frame clones and is missing some. The sample holds about 170,000 clones; approximately 90% are singletons and the top ten take more than 4.5%. The material sequenced was peripheral blood. The receptors shown here come from a man aged 25 to 40 with COVID-19, enrolled during active disease. The CDR3 runs from the conserved cysteine through the conserved F or W. A D gene is named only where the DNA matches it firmly. The listing skips clone size in some rows; elsewhere it reads once, few, many or a size class.

J gene	V gene	D gene	clone size	CDR3 DNA	CDR3 protein
TRBJ2-2	TRBV21-1	NA	NA	TGTGCCACCCTCCCGAGGGGGACAGGGGACACCGGGGAGCTGTTTTTT	CATLPRGTGDTGELFF
TRBJ2-1	TRBV7-9	TRBD2	NA	TGTGCCAGCAGCTCCGGACTAGACGGGAATGAGCAGTTCTTC	CASSSGLDGNEQFF
TRBJ1-2	TRBV7-3	TRBD1	NA	TGTGCCAGCAGCTACGGGACAGGGTCAAACTATGGCTACACCTTC	CASSYGTGSNYGYTF
TRBJ1-5	TRBV19	NA	NA	TGTGCCAGTAGGCCAACGAAACTACTCAATCAGCCCCAGCATTTT	CASRPTKLLNQPQHF
TRBJ2-7	TRBV19	TRBD1	few	TGTGCCACCGTGGGACAGCCGAAATACGAGCAGTACTTC	CATVGQPKYEQYF
TRBJ2-7	TRBV7-2	NA	NA	TGTGCCAGCAGCTCCTACTACGAGCAGTACTTC	CASSSYYEQYF
TRBJ1-2	TRBV4-3	TRBD1	NA	TGCGCCAGCAGCCAAGATGGTAACAGGGGGCGAGGGCAAGGCTACACCTTC	CASSQDGNRGRGQGYTF
TRBJ1-5	TRBV7-8	NA	NA	TGTGCCAGCAGCTTAGCGGGCCAGGGGATAAATAGCAATCAGCCCCAGCATTTT	CASSLAGQGINSNQPQHF
TRBJ1-4	TRBV7-9	NA	NA	TGTGCCAGCAGCGTAAATGAAAAACTGTTTTTT	CASSVNEKLFF
TRBJ1-1	TRBV7-8	NA	NA	TGTGCCAGCAGCTTAGCGCGGGGTACGAACACTGAAGCTTTCTTT	CASSLARGTNTEAFF
TRBJ2-2	TRBV6-6	NA	NA	TGTGCCAGCAGTTACTCGAGGTCAGCGAACACCGGGGAGCTGTTTTTT	CASSYSRSANTGELFF
TRBJ2-1	TRBV20-1	NA	NA	TGCAGTGCTAGCACTAATGAGCAGTTCTTC	CSASTNEQFF
TRBJ1-6	TRBV5-1	TRBD1	NA	TGCGCCAGCAGCTTGTTGGGGCGGGACAGCGGGTCCCCCCTCCACTTT	CASSLLGRDSGSPLHF
TRBJ2-1	TRBV4-2	NA	once	TGTGCCAGCAGCCAAGACAGGGGCTACTACAATGAGCAGTTCTTC	CASSQDRGYYNEQFF
TRBJ2-1	TRBV19	TRBD2	NA	TGTGCCAGTAGTATAGAGTGGGGGGGGAATGAGCAGTTCTTC	CASSIEWGGNEQFF
TRBJ1-5	TRBV28	NA	NA	TGTGCCAGCAGTCCGGGACAAGACAATCAGCCCCAGCATTTT	CASSPGQDNQPQHF
TRBJ2-7	TRBV6-2/TRBV6-3	NA	NA	TGTGCCAGCAGTTACTCTAACCTGGGCCCAGGCAGCTCCTACGAGCAGTACTTC	CASSYSNLGPGSSYEQYF
TRBJ2-7	TRBV4-2	TRBD1	NA	TGTGCCAGCAGCTTAACTGACAGGGGGCTGTACGAGCAGTACTTC	CASSLTDRGLYEQYF